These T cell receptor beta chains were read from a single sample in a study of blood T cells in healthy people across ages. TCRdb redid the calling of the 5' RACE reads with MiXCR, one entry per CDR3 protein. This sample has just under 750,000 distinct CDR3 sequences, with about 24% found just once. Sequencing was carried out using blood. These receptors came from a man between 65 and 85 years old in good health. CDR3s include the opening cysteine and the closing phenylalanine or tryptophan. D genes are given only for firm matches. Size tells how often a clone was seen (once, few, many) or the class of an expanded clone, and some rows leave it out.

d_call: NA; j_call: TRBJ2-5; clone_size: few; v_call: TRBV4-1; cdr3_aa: CASSQDEKTQYF; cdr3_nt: TGCGCCAGCAGCCAAGATGAGAAGACCCAGTACTTC
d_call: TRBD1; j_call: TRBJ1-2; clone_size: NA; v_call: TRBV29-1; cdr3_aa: CSVSPGQTNYGYTF; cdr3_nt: TGCAGCGTTTCCCCGGGACAGACTAACTATGGCTACACCTTC
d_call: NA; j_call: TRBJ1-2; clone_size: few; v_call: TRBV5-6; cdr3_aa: CASSLRSRYGYTF; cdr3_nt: TGTGCCAGCAGCTTGAGGTCCCGGTATGGCTACACCTTC
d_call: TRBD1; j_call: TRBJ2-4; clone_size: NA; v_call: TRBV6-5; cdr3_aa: CASSKTGPSKNIQYF; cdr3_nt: TGTGCCAGCAGCAAGACAGGGCCTTCCAAAAACATTCAGTACTTC
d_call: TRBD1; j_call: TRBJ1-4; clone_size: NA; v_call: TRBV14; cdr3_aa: CASSQDWQGVKLFF; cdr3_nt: TGTGCCAGCAGCCAAGATTGGCAGGGGGTAAAACTGTTTTTT
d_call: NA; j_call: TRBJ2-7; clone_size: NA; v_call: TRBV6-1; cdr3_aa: CASTSLEGTYEQYF; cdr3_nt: TGTGCCAGCACATCACTAGAGGGGACCTACGAGCAGTACTTC
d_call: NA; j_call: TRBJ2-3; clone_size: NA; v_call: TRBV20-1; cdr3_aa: CSAKRSGPTDTQYF; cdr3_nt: TGCAGTGCAAAGCGGTCGGGTCCCACAGATACGCAGTATTTT
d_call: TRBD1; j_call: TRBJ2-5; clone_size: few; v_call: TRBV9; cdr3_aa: CASSTRDRPLQETQYF; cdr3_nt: TGTGCCAGCAGCACCCGGGACAGGCCCTTACAAGAGACCCAGTACTTC
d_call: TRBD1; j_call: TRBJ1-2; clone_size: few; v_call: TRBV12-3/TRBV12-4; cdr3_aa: CASSFLGQGGYGYTF; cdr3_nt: TGTGCCAGCAGTTTCTTAGGACAGGGCGGATATGGCTACACCTTC
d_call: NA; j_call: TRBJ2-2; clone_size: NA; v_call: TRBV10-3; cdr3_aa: CAISESVVESGLFF; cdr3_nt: TGTGCCATCAGTGAGTCGGTCGTCGAGAGTGGGCTGTTTTTT
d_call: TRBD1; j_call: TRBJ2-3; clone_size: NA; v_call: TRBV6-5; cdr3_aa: CASSYYQGQGGDTQYF; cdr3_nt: TGTGCCAGCAGTTACTACCAGGGACAGGGGGGTGATACGCAGTATTTT
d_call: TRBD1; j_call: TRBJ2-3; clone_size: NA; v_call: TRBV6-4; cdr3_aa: CASSAGGTSTDTQYF; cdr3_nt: TGTGCCAGCAGTGCAGGGGGCACCTCTACAGATACGCAGTATTTT
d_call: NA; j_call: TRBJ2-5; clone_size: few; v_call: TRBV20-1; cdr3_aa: CSAAGLEQETQYF; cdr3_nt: TGCAGTGCCGCCGGACTCGAACAAGAGACCCAGTACTTC
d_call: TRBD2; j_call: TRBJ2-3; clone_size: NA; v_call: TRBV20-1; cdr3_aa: CSAPTSGGYDTQYF; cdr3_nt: TGCAGTGCGCCGACTAGCGGGGGGTACGATACGCAGTATTTT
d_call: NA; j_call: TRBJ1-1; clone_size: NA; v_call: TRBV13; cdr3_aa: CASSLGLVPRGPDTEAFF; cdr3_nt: TGTGCCAGCAGCTTAGGCCTGGTTCCTCGGGGACCGGACACTGAAGCTTTCTTT
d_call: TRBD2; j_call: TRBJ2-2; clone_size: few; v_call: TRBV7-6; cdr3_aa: CASSLVPTSGRSGELFF; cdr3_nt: TGTGCCAGCAGCTTAGTTCCGACTAGCGGGAGGTCCGGGGAGCTGTTTTTT
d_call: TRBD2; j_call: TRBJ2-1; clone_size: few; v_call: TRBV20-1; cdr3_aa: CSARSPLADSYNEQFF; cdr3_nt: TGCAGTGCTAGAAGCCCCCTAGCGGATTCCTACAATGAGCAGTTCTTC
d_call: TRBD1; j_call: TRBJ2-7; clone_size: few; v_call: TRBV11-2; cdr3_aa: CASSAQGQGNEQYF; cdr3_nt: TGTGCCAGCAGCGCCCAGGGACAGGGAAACGAGCAGTACTTC
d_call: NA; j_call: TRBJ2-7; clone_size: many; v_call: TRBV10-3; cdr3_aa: CAISDYRSSYEQYF; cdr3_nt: TGTGCCATCAGTGATTACAGGAGCTCCTACGAGCAGTACTTC
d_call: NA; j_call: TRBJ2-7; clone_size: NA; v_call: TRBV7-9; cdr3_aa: CASSLVSGERAVEQYF; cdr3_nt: TGTGCCAGCAGCTTAGTTTCGGGGGAACGGGCGGTCGAGCAGTACTTC
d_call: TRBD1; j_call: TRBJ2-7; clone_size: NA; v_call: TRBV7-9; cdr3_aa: CASSLGGTATYEQYF; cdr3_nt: TGTGCCAGCAGCTTAGGGGGGACAGCCACCTACGAGCAGTACTTC
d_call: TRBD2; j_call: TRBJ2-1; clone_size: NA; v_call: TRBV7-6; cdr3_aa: CASRSLAGGANEQFF; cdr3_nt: TGTGCCAGCAGATCGCTAGCGGGGGGAGCCAATGAGCAGTTCTTC
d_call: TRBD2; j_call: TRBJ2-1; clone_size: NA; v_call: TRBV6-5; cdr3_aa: CASSYRPEYSGSSNEQFF; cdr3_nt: TGTGCCAGCAGTTACCGCCCCGAGTATAGCGGGAGTTCCAATGAGCAGTTCTTC
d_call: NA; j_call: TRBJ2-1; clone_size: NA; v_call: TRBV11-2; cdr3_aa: CASSRSGYEQFF; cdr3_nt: TGTGCCAGCAGCCGCAGCGGATATGAGCAGTTCTTC
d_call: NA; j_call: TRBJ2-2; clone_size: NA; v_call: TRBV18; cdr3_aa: CASSPLRENTGELFF; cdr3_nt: TGTGCCAGCTCACCACTACGGGAAAACACCGGGGAGCTGTTTTTT
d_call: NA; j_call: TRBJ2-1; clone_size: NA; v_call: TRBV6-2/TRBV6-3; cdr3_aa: CASSRDTSQFF; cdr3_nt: TGTGCCAGCAGTCGGGACACCAGTCAGTTCTTC
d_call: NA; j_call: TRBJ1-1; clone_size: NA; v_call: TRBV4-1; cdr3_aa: CASSQDLGGWTEAFF; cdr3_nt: TGCGCCAGCAGCCAAGATCTGGGGGGCTGGACTGAAGCTTTCTTT
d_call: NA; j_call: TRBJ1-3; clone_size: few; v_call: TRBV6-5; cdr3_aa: CASSYSKGNTIYF; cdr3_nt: TGTGCCAGCAGTTACTCCAAGGGAAACACCATATATTTT
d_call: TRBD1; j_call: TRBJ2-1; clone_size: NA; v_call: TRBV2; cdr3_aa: CASRTEQGANEQFF; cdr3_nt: TGTGCCAGCAGGACAGAACAGGGGGCGAATGAGCAGTTCTTC
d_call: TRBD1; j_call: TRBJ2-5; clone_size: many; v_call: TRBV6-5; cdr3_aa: CASSYSNGQAGETQYF; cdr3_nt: TGTGCCAGCAGTTACTCGAACGGACAGGCCGGGGAGACCCAGTACTTC
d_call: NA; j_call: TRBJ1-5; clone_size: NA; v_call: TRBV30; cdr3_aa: CAWSPGISNQPQHF; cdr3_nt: TGTGCCTGGAGTCCGGGAATTAGCAATCAGCCCCAGCATTTT
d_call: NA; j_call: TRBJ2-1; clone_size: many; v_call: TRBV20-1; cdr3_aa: CSARSPLSWSSYNEQFF; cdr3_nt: TGCAGTGCTAGATCTCCCCTAAGTTGGAGCTCCTACAATGAGCAGTTCTTC
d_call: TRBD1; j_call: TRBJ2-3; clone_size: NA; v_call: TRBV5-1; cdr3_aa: CASSSTGAPTDTQYF; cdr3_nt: TGCGCCAGCAGCTCGACAGGGGCCCCCACAGATACGCAGTATTTT
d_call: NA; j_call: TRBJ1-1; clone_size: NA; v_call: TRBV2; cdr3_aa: CASSQQGLYTEAFF; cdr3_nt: TGTGCCAGCAGTCAACAGGGTTTGTACACTGAAGCTTTCTTT
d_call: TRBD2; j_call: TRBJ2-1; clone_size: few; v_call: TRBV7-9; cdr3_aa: CASSLVGLARDNEQFF; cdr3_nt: TGTGCCAGCAGCTTAGTGGGACTAGCTAGGGACAATGAGCAGTTCTTC
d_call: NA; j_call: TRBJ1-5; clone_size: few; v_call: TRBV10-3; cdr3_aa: CAISESWVSRDQHF; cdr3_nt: TGTGCCATCAGTGAGTCGTGGGTCTCTCGAGACCAGCATTTT
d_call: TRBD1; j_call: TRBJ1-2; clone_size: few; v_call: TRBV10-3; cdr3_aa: CAISEPDRASGYTF; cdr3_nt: TGTGCCATCAGTGAGCCTGACAGGGCTAGTGGCTACACCTTC
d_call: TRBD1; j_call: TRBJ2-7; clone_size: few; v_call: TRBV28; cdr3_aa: CASSFRTGGSYEQYF; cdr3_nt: TGTGCCAGCAGTTTTAGGACAGGGGGTTCCTACGAGCAGTACTTC
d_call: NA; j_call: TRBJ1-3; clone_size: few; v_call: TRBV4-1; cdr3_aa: CASSQDRFGSSGNTIYF; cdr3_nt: TGCGCCAGCAGCCAAGATAGGTTCGGGAGCTCTGGAAACACCATATATTTT
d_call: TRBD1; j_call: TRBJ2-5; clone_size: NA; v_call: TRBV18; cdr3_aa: CASSSGQGFQETQYF; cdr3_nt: TGTGCCAGCTCATCCGGACAGGGCTTCCAAGAGACCCAGTACTTC
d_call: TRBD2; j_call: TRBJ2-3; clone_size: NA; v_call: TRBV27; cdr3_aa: CASRHPTSGTDTQYF; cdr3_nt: TGTGCCAGCAGACATCCGACTAGCGGTACAGATACGCAGTATTTT
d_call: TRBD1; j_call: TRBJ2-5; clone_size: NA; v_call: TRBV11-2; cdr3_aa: CASTTLTGVRETQYF; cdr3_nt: TGTGCCAGCACCACTTTGACAGGGGTACGGGAGACCCAGTACTTC
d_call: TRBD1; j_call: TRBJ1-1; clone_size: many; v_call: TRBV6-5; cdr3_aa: CASSYQGGNTEAFF; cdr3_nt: TGTGCCAGCAGTTACCAGGGGGGGAACACTGAAGCTTTCTTT
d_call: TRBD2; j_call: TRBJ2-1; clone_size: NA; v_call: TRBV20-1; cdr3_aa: CSAPPSLSGGYNEQFF; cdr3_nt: TGCAGTGCTCCCCCCTCTCTTAGCGGGGGTTACAATGAGCAGTTCTTC
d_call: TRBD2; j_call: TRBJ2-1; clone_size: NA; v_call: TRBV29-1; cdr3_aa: CSATHGRAGEQFF; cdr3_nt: TGCAGCGCAACCCACGGGAGGGCAGGTGAGCAGTTCTTC
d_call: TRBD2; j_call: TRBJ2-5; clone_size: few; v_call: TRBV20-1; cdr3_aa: CSARDPSAGGQETQYF; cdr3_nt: TGCAGTGCTAGAGATCCCTCCGCGGGGGGGCAGGAGACCCAGTACTTC
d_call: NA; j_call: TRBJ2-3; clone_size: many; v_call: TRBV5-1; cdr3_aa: CASSFRGFSTDTQYF; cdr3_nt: TGCGCCAGCAGCTTTAGGGGTTTTAGCACAGATACGCAGTATTTT
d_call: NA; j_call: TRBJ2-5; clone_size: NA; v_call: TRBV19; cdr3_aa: CASSKETLETQYF; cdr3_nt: TGTGCCAGTAGTAAGGAAACGTTGGAGACCCAGTACTTC
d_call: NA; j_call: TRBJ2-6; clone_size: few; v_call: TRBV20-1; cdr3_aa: CSARAPGSGANVLTF; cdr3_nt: TGCAGTGCTAGAGCCCCAGGCTCTGGGGCCAACGTCCTGACTTTC
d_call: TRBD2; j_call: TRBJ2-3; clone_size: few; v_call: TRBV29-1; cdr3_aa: CSVEALTSVLDTQYF; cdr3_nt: TGCAGCGTTGAAGCCCTGACTAGCGTATTAGATACGCAGTATTTT
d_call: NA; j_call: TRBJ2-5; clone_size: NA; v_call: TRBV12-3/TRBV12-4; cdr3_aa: CASSLGPGAQYF; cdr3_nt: TGTGCCAGCAGTTTGGGGCCCGGGGCCCAGTACTTC
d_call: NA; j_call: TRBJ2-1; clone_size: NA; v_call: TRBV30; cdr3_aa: CAWETGSYNEQFF; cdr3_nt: TGTGCCTGGGAAACAGGGTCCTACAATGAGCAGTTCTTC
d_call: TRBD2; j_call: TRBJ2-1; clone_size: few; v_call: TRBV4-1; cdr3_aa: CASSQGKLAGFRDEQFF; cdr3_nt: TGCGCCAGCAGCCAAGGGAAACTAGCGGGATTTAGGGATGAGCAGTTCTTC
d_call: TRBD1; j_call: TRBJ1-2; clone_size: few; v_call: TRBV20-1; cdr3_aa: CSARQGADGYTF; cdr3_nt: TGCAGTGCTAGACAGGGGGCAGATGGCTACACCTTC
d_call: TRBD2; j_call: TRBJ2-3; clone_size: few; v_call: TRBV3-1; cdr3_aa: CASSQQGGLETDTQYF; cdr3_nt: TGTGCCAGCAGCCAACAGGGAGGGCTAGAGACAGATACGCAGTATTTT